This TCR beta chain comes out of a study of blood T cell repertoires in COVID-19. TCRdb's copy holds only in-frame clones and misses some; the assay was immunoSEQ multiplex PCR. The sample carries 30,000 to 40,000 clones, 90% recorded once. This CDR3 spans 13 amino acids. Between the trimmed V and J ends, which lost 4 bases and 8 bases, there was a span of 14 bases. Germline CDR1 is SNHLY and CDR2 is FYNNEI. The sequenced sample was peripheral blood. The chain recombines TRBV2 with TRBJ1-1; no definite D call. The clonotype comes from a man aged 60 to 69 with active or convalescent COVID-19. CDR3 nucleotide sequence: TGTGCCAGCAGTGCCCCCGAGGCGGCAGAAGCTTTCTTT. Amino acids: CASSAPEAAEAFF.